These 16 T cell receptor beta chains share one sample of origin, sequenced in a study of metastatic and nonmetastatic thyroid tumors. MiXCR reprocessed the PCR reads for TCRdb. The sample carries 29,000 or so clones, 4% to 5% recorded once. Thyroid surgery took place with no prior treatment in any patient. Sequenced input: blood. The receptors were gathered from a female donor with papillary thyroid cancer or a benign thyroid nodule (not recorded which). Some clones in this sample may be carry-over from other donors' samples.

The sample holds many counts of this clone. The genes are TRBV10-3 and TRBJ1-2; maybe TRBD1 (6 bases). Per the germline V gene, CDR1 is ENHRY and CDR2 is SYGVKD. The ends were cut back, 3 bases at V and 4 bases at J, with 6 bases in the middle. CDR3 length: 12 residues. The CDR3 DNA follows: TGTGCCATCAGTGACAGGGGCTATGGCTACACCTTC. Translation gives CAISDRGYGYTF.

This clone was counted a few times. The chain has TRBV2 and TRBJ1-1; D is undetermined. Germline CDR1 SNHLY, CDR2 FYNNEI. The CDR3 length is 12 residues. Trimming pared 5 bases from V and 4 bases from J, leaving 8 bases between. The CDR3 reads CASSRDITEAFF. The CDR3 nucleotides are TGTGCCAGCAGTCGGGATATCACTGAAGCTTTCTTT.

The chain couples TRBV27 to TRBJ2-2, with D possibly being TRBD1 (6 bases). Trimming pared 2 bases from V and 0 bases from J, leaving 10 bases between. Germline CDR1 MNHEY, CDR2 SMNVEV (reference sequence). CDR3 length: 16 residues. For the CDR3, the DNA is TGTGCCAGCAGTTTAAGGGGGACCTCGAACACCGGGGAGCTGTTTTTT. Its protein is CASSLRGTSNTGELFF.

This clone showed up many times. The chain combines TRBV4-2 with TRBJ1-1, with a possible D match to TRBD1 (5 bases). Germline CDR1 reads LGHNA; CDR2 reads YNFKEQ. The CDR3 contains 14 residues. V lost 1 base and J 11 bases, leaving 17 bases between the germline ends. The CDR3 nucleotides are TGTGCCAGCAGCCAAGTCGACTCTCGTAGGGGTGCTTTCTTT. It specifies CASSQVDSRRGAFF.

V usage is TRBV12-3 or TRBV12-4 and J usage is TRBJ2-1; TRBD2 matches 10 bases. This CDR3 has 15 residues. Trimming took 6 bases from V and 12 from J; bases not matched to a gene: 14. The CDR3 bases are TGTGCCAGCAGCCTAGGAGGAGCGGGAGGGCCCTCGCAGTTCTTC. Amino acids: CASSLGGAGGPSQFF.

On this clone itself: This clone may be a read error of a much larger clone one base away. In nucleotides, the CDR3 is TGTGCCAGCAGCCTAATTCTAGGGCCGGGTACTGAAGCTTTCTTT. The encoded protein is CASSLILGPGTEAFF. This chain joins TRBV5-6 and TRBJ1-1, with no clear D. Trimming left V 4 bases short and J 5 bases short, with 18 bases between. From germline, CDR1 is SGHDT and CDR2 YYEEEE. The CDR3 contains 15 residues.

The CDR3 DNA reads as TGTGCCAGCAGCTTAAAGGCGTGGGGCCGTGACCAAGAGACCCAGTACTTC. Amino acids: CASSLKAWGRDQETQYF. The chain couples TRBV7-6 to TRBJ2-5, with D tentatively TRBD1 (5 bases). The V gene's germline CDR1 is SGHVS and CDR2 FNYEAQ. The CDR3 sequence is 17 residues long. Between the trimmed V and J ends, which lost 2 bases and 0 bases, there was a span of 16 bases.

In this sample, this clone turned up a few times. The gene calls are TRBV6-1 and TRBJ1-3; possible D gene TRBD1, 5 bases. Trimming cost V 8 bases and J 2 bases, with 13 bases left between them. The CDR3 contains 14 residues. The germline CDR1 and CDR2 sequences are MNHNS and SASEGT. The CDR3 sequence is CASPGTGAGNTIYF. For the CDR3, the DNA is TGTGCCAGCCCCGGGACGGGGGCTGGAAACACCATATATTTT.

This clone was seen repeatedly, ten times or more. The chain is built from TRBV4-1 and TRBJ1-6; D call uncertain. Trimming took 1 base from V and 5 from J, leaving 6 bases between them. This CDR3 comprises 14 residues. Germline CDR1 and CDR2: MGHRA and YSYEKL. The CDR3 region has the DNA TGCGCCAGCAGCCAAGTTGGTAATAATTCACCCCTCCACTTT. As protein: CASSQVGNNSPLHF.

This clone has a handful of counts. The chain links TRBV27 to TRBJ1-2; D perhaps matches TRBD1 (6 bases). V lost 6 bases and J lost 5, with 19 bases in between. CDR1 and CDR2 (germline): MNHEY, SMNVEV (reference sequence). The CDR3 has 15 residues. The CDR3 here is CASRPPREGGYGYTF. CDR3 coding DNA: TGTGCCAGCAGGCCCCCGAGGGAGGGGGGTTATGGCTACACCTTC.

This clone was counted at least ten times. The chain couples TRBV6-4 to TRBJ1-1, with 7 bases that match TRBD1. With 6 bases clipped from V and 5 bases from J, the junction kept 9 bases outside the gene matches. The CDR3 consists of 14 residues. Germline loops: CDR1 MRHNA, CDR2 SNTAGT. CDR3 sequence reads: CASSPDPGGTEAFF. As DNA, the CDR3 is TGTGCCAGCAGCCCGGACCCAGGGGGGACTGAAGCTTTCTTT.

This clone is medium-sized in the sample. This rearrangement joins TRBV6-1 to TRBJ1-6; TRBD1 aligns across 7 bases. The CDR3 has 15 amino acids. After removal of 6 bases from V and 5 bases from J, the junction contained 7 bases not matched to a gene. The germline V gene has CDR1 MNHNS and CDR2 SASEGT. This CDR3 is CASRPRDRDNSPLHF. The CDR3 DNA reads TGTGCCAGCAGGCCCCGGGACAGAGATAATTCACCCCTCCACTTT.

This clone was seen ten or more times. The chain links TRBV5-1 to TRBJ2-7; D is possibly TRBD1 or TRBD2 (6 bases each). V lost 2 bases and J lost 5, with 17 bases in between. Germline V gene lookup returns CDR1 SGHRS and CDR2 YFSETQ. This CDR3 spans 15 amino acids. The DNA for the CDR3 is TGCGCCAGCAGCTTTGGGGGCCTAGCGCGGAACGAGCAGTACTTC. Translation gives CASSFGGLARNEQYF.

This clone has just a few counts. The chain links TRBV15 to TRBJ1-5, with D possibly being TRBD1 (5 bases). The V gene's germline CDR1 is LNHNV and CDR2 YYDKDF (reference sequence). V lost 2 bases and J lost 9, with 17 bases in between. The CDR3 totals 15 residues. The CDR3 DNA sequence: TGTGCCACCAGCAGACTACCGGGACCCCAATGGCCCCAGCATTTT. Translating it yields CATSRLPGPQWPQHF. The full variable domain, its missing parts supplied by reference TRBV15 and TRBJ1-5, is DAMVIQNPRYQVTQFGKPVTLSCSQTLNHNVMYWYQQKSSQAPKLLFHYYDKDFNNEADTPDNFQSRRPNTSFCFLDIRSPGLGDTAMYLCATSRLPGPQWPQHFGDGTRLSIL.

Ten or more counts support this clone. The chain links TRBV6-6 to TRBJ1-2; no definite D call. Trimming cost V 0 bases and J 3 bases, with 8 bases left between them. This CDR3 is built from 14 residues. Germline V lookup: CDR1 MNHNY, CDR2 SVGAGI (reference sequence). Here the CDR3 reads CASSYSGSHYGYTF. The DNA of the CDR3 is TGTGCCAGCAGTTACTCAGGGTCCCACTATGGCTACACCTTC.

The sample holds many counts of this clone. V and J are TRBV28 and TRBJ1-4; TRBD1 is a possible D gene (6 bases). Germline loops: CDR1 MDHEN, CDR2 SYDVKM. Trimming removed 4 bases from V and 8 bases from J, with 17 bases in between. CDR3 size: 15 residues. The CDR3 loop is CASSSPITGLEKLFF. CDR3 coding DNA: TGTGCCAGCAGTTCTCCTATTACAGGGTTGGAAAAACTGTTTTTT.